The rows below give T cell receptor beta chains drawn from one sample of a study of breast tumors, draining lymph nodes, adjacent tissues. TCRdb reprocessed the multiplex PCR reads via MiXCR and lists one record per CDR3 protein. The data contain approximately 230,000 distinct CDR3 sequences, roughly a third of them singletons. Material for sequencing was axillary lymph node tissue. Source of these receptors: a female donor with breast cancer. Some clones in this sample may be carry-over from other donors' samples. CDR3s include the opening cysteine and the closing phenylalanine or tryptophan. D genes are given only for firm matches. Size tells how often a clone was seen (once, few, many) or the class of an expanded clone, and some rows leave it out.

j_call	d_call	v_call	clone_size	cdr3_aa	cdr3_nt
TRBJ2-3	.	TRBV19	many	CASRGGGRDTQYF	TGTGCCAGTAGGGGGGGCGGTCGAGATACGCAGTATTTT
TRBJ2-3	TRBD1	TRBV19	.	CASAGTGASTDTQYF	TGTGCCAGTGCCGGGACAGGAGCTAGCACAGATACGCAGTATTTT
TRBJ2-3	TRBD1	TRBV20-1	.	CSAGQGYTDTQYF	TGCAGTGCCGGACAGGGGTACACAGATACGCAGTATTTT
TRBJ2-7	TRBD2	TRBV12-3/TRBV12-4	.	CASSLGRGDSYEQYF	TGTGCCAGCAGTTTAGGACGGGGGGACTCCTACGAGCAGTACTTC
TRBJ2-3	TRBD2	TRBV11-2	once	CASSLVGGDTDTQYF	TGTGCCAGCAGCTTAGTCGGGGGGGACACAGATACGCAGTATTTT
TRBJ1-5	.	TRBV7-2	.	CASSAGNRNQPQHF	TGTGCCAGCAGCGCAGGGAACAGGAATCAGCCCCAGCATTTT
TRBJ2-5	.	TRBV24-1	.	CATSDAGPNQPQYF	TGTGCCACCAGTGACGCTGGACCAAATCAGCCCCAGTACTTC
TRBJ2-4	.	TRBV29-1	many	CSVDGGGSQNIQYF	TGCAGCGTTGATGGGGGCGGATCCCAAAACATTCAGTACTTC
TRBJ2-2	.	TRBV6-6	few	CASMRINTGELFF	TGTGCCAGCATGAGAATTAACACCGGGGAGCTGTTTTTT
TRBJ2-7	TRBD1	TRBV7-3	many	CASSLFVGQGVEQYF	TGTGCCAGCAGCTTATTTGTGGGACAGGGTGTCGAGCAGTACTTC
TRBJ1-2	.	TRBV18	many	CASSPPGGRNYGYTF	TGTGCCAGCTCACCACCGGGGGGGCGCAACTATGGCTACACCTTC
TRBJ2-1	.	TRBV6-1	.	CASRLGYNEQFF	TGTGCCAGCCGATTAGGGTACAATGAGCAGTTCTTC
TRBJ1-4	.	TRBV20-1	many	CSASSRGRTNEKLFF	TGCAGTGCTAGTTCCAGGGGAAGGACTAATGAAAAACTGTTTTTT
TRBJ1-6	.	TRBV3-1	many	CASSQDPLGSDHNSPLHF	TGTGCCAGCAGCCAAGATCCGCTAGGGAGCGACCATAATTCACCCCTCCACTTT
TRBJ1-2	.	TRBV24-1	.	CATSDEGLGGGYTF	TGTGCCACCAGTGATGAGGGGTTGGGGGGTGGCTACACCTTC
TRBJ2-5	.	TRBV19	many	CASSIGGGARETQYF	TGTGCCAGTAGTATAGGTGGAGGGGCGCGGGAGACCCAGTACTTC
TRBJ2-3	.	TRBV6-5	many	CASRLEGQGTDTQYF	TGTGCCAGCAGGCTCGAGGGGCAGGGCACAGATACGCAGTATTTT
TRBJ2-5	TRBD2	TRBV12-3/TRBV12-4	many	CASSLASGREETQYF	TGTGCCAGCAGTTTGGCTAGCGGGCGGGAAGAGACCCAGTACTTC
TRBJ1-6	.	TRBV7-6	many	CASSLSRGGSHNSPLHF	TGTGCCAGCAGCTTATCGCGGGGAGGCTCCCATAATTCACCCCTCCACTTT
TRBJ2-5	.	TRBV9	many	CASSVRGQGETQYF	TGTGCCAGCAGCGTACGGGGGCAGGGAGAGACCCAGTACTTC
TRBJ2-4	.	TRBV18	many	CASSPGGAVNIQYF	TGTGCCAGCTCACCAGGGGGCGCGGTAAACATTCAGTACTTC
TRBJ1-5	.	TRBV12-3/TRBV12-4	many	CASSQQGYNQPQHF	TGTGCCAGCAGTCAACAGGGATACAATCAGCCCCAGCATTTT
TRBJ1-2	TRBD1	TRBV27	few	CASSLIGTASNYGYTF	TGTGCCAGCAGTTTAATAGGGACAGCTTCTAACTATGGCTACACCTTC
TRBJ2-3	.	TRBV5-4	few	CASSWGQTTDTQYF	TGTGCCAGCAGCTGGGGTCAGACCACAGATACGCAGTATTTT
TRBJ1-1	TRBD1	TRBV12-3/TRBV12-4	few	CASSPRQGWAFF	TGTGCCAGCAGTCCAAGACAGGGGTGGGCTTTCTTT
TRBJ1-5	TRBD1	TRBV6-6	.	CASSHSRVGTGDGQPQHF	TGTGCCAGCAGTCACTCGAGAGTCGGGACAGGGGACGGTCAGCCCCAGCATTTT
TRBJ1-5	.	TRBV19	.	CASSGDRNQPQHF	TGTGCCAGCAGTGGGGACCGCAATCAGCCCCAGCATTTT
TRBJ1-6	TRBD1	TRBV12-3/TRBV12-4	many	CASRTTGGESPLHF	TGTGCCAGCAGGACCACAGGGGGCGAATCACCCCTCCACTTT
TRBJ2-3	TRBD2	TRBV28	.	CASSLFGGRGGDTQYF	TGTGCCAGCAGTTTATTCGGCGGGAGGGGGGGAGATACGCAGTATTTT
TRBJ2-5	.	TRBV25-1	.	CASSEGARETQYF	TGTGCCAGCAGTGAGGGGGCGCGGGAGACCCAGTACTTC
TRBJ2-7	TRBD2	TRBV20-1	many	CSAVTSGRNYEQYF	TGCAGTGCGGTGACTAGCGGGAGAAACTACGAGCAGTACTTC
TRBJ2-7	.	TRBV12-3/TRBV12-4	many	CASSLFAGSRDEQYF	TGTGCCAGCAGTTTATTTGCGGGCTCCCGGGACGAGCAGTACTTC
TRBJ2-3	TRBD2	TRBV5-4	many	CASSRGTSGSTDTQYF	TGTGCCAGCAGCCGGGGGACTAGCGGGAGCACAGATACGCAGTATTTT
TRBJ1-1	.	TRBV7-3	.	CASSRGGRTEAFF	TGTGCCAGCAGCCGGGGGGGTCGGACTGAAGCTTTCTTT
TRBJ2-5	TRBD2	TRBV2	many	CASSEFGLGQETQYF	TGTGCCAGCAGTGAATTTGGACTAGGACAAGAGACCCAGTACTTC